This entry lists 4 T cell receptor beta chains sequenced from one sample in a study of shared clonotypes between healthy human individuals. Sequenced by immunoSEQ multiplex PCR; TCRdb stores in-frame clones only, minus some. The sample yields about 2 million clones, approximately 95% seen once. Positive CCR7 selection of CD45RO-negative cells yielded the naive CD8 cells, and terminally differentiated effector memory CD45RA+ cells were excluded. Sequences were obtained from naive CD8+ T cells sorted from blood. The receptor set was obtained from a man younger than 30 in good health.

There are a few counts of this clone. The chain combines TRBV9 with TRBJ1-1; D gene ambiguous. V lost 5 bases and J lost 0, with 5 bases in between. The CDR3 is 12 amino acids. Germline V gene data show CDR1 as SGDLS and CDR2 as YYNGEE. The CDR3 DNA is TGTGCCAGCAGTCAGGTGAACACTGAAGCTTTCTTT. Residues: CASSQVNTEAFF.

The genes are TRBV27 and TRBJ2-7; D is unresolved. V was shortened by 4 bases and J by 3 bases, with 13 bases between the two germline ends. The CDR3 has 14 amino acids. Germline V CDR1 and CDR2: MNHEY, SMNVEV (reference sequence). The CDR3 reads CASSYRSENYEQYF. The CDR3 bases are TGTGCCAGCAGTTATCGGTCAGAGAACTACGAGCAGTACTTC.

This clone appeared a single time. This CDR3 is also generated by other DNA sequences in the sample. This chain uses TRBV6-5 with TRBJ2-5; D is ambiguous. Trimming cost V 2 bases and J 3 bases, with 7 bases left between them. The CDR3 contains 13 residues. Germline-derived CDR1 and CDR2 are MNHEY and SVGAGI. The CDR3 is CASSYDWEETQYF. The DNA for the CDR3 is TGTGCCAGCAGTTACGATTGGGAAGAGACCCAGTACTTC.

The chain employs TRBV5-1 and TRBJ1-4; the D gene is possibly TRBD1 (6 bases). The germline gives CDR1 SGHRS, CDR2 YFSETQ. The CDR3 runs to 15 residues. V dropped 4 bases and J dropped 0 bases, with 10 bases sitting between them. The chain's CDR3 is CASSGQGTTNEKLFF. In DNA, the CDR3 is TGCGCCAGCAGCGGGCAGGGGACAACTAATGAAAAACTGTTTTTT.